The 7 T cell receptor beta chains reported below all come from one sample, sequenced in a study of T cell changes during pregnancy in multiple sclerosis. Libraries were prepared by immunoSEQ multiplex PCR; TCRdb keeps only in-frame clonotypes and omits some of them. Here the sample spans 60,000 to 75,000 clones, approximately 91% being singletons. The sample was peripheral blood, taken in the third trimester of pregnancy. Receptors were obtained from a female donor with multiple sclerosis, enrolled in a pregnancy study.

V and J are TRBV9 and TRBJ1-2; D may be TRBD1 (5 bases). Trimming took 0 bases from V and 1 from J, leaving 10 bases between them. CDR1 SGDLS and CDR2 YYNGEE come from the germline V gene. The CDR3 is made up of 15 amino acids. The CDR3 coding sequence is TGTGCCAGCAGCGTAGTGCACGACAGTAACTATGGCTACACCTTC. It yields the protein CASSVVHDSNYGYTF.

This clone was counted a few times. This chain links TRBV4-2 with TRBJ2-7; D is possibly TRBD2 (7 bases). Per germline, CDR1 LGHNA and CDR2 YNFKEQ. Trimming left V 3 bases short and J 6 bases short, with 18 bases between. CDR3 size: 15 residues. CDR3 protein: CASSQSLTGGPEQYF. The CDR3 DNA is TGTGCCAGCAGCCAGAGCTTGACGGGGGGCCCCGAGCAGTACTTC.

The chain carries TRBV4-1 and TRBJ1-2, with TRBD1 matching over 9 bases. The CDR3 runs 18 residues. Germline lookup yields CDR1 MGHRA and CDR2 YSYEKL. Trimming at V came to 1 base and at J to 4 bases, leaving 13 bases not matched to a gene. DNA of the CDR3: TGCGCCAGCAGCCAAGCTCCTCCTTACAGGGGGCGTAGCTATGGCTACACCTTC. This translates into CASSQAPPYRGRSYGYTF.

The rearrangement uses TRBV7-9 and TRBJ2-5; TRBD1 matches 11 bases. V was clipped by 3 bases and J by 3 bases; unmatched bases: 3. CDR1 is SEHNR, CDR2 FQNEAQ, per germline (reference sequence). The CDR3 is 15 amino acids. The CDR3 here is CASSFWTGGEETQYF. In DNA, the CDR3 is TGTGCCAGCAGCTTTTGGACAGGGGGCGAAGAGACCCAGTACTTC.

The chain uses TRBV2 and TRBJ1-2; TRBD1 aligns across 9 bases. J gave up 6 bases and V 6 bases, and 8 bases lay outside the gene matches. Germline V gene lookup returns CDR1 SNHLY and CDR2 FYNNEI. The CDR3 consists of 14 residues. In nucleotides, the CDR3 is TGTGCCAGCAGATCGGACAGGGGAGGTAATGGCTACACCTTC. Translated, it gives CASRSDRGGNGYTF.

This sequence joins TRBV30 and TRBJ2-1, with 7 bases that match TRBD1. The CDR3 spans 15 residues. V lost 0 bases, J lost 6 bases, and 8 bases stayed unmatched. Per the germline V gene, CDR1 is GTSNPN and CDR2 is SVGIG (reference sequence). The CDR3 region has the DNA TGTGCCTGGAGTGTGAGGACAGGAGGAAGCAATGAGCAGTTCTTC. This sequence encodes CAWSVRTGGSNEQFF.

CDR3 in amino acids: CASSLGLARLNEQFF. The CDR3 coding sequence is TGTGCCAGCAGCTTAGGGCTAGCACGTTTGAATGAGCAGTTCTTC. V is TRBV11-2 and J is TRBJ2-1, with D possibly matching TRBD2 (5 bases). CDR1 SGHAT and CDR2 FQNNGV come from the germline V gene. CDR3 length: 15 amino acids. Deletions cut 1 base from V and 7 bases from J, with 14 bases between.